One and the same sample provided the 15 T cell receptor beta chains below, sequenced in a study of blood T cell repertoires in COVID-19. The data were produced by immunoSEQ multiplex PCR, yet TCRdb's version contains in-frame clones alone and is incomplete. The data hold about 40,000 clones, with roughly 93% observed a single time. Sequencing was carried out using peripheral blood. The receptors shown here come from a man aged 45 to 65 with active COVID-19.

V usage is TRBV28 and J usage is TRBJ2-7, with TRBD2 matching over 13 bases. CDR1 and CDR2 (germline): MDHEN, SYDVKM. The CDR3 is 16 residues long. The V segment lost 5 bases and the J segment 2 bases; nucleotides outside the gene matches: 6. CDR3 nucleotide sequence: TGTGCCAGCAGTCGGACTAGCGGGAGACCCACCTACGAGCAGTACTTC. It codes for CASSRTSGRPTYEQYF.

The gene calls are TRBV28 and TRBJ1-5; no definite D call. Germline V gene lookup returns CDR1 MDHEN and CDR2 SYDVKM. CDR3 length: 16 amino acids. Deletions cut 3 bases from V and 2 bases from J, with 14 bases between. CDR3 loop: CASSLKRERGNQPQHF. In DNA form, the CDR3 reads TGTGCCAGCAGTTTGAAACGAGAGCGCGGCAATCAGCCCCAGCATTTT.

J is TRBJ2-5 and V is TRBV27; tentative D call: TRBD2 (6 bases). Germline CDR1 reads MNHEY; CDR2 reads SMNVEV (reference sequence). Trimming pared 6 bases from V and 4 bases from J, leaving 6 bases between. The CDR3 sequence is 11 residues long. For the CDR3, the DNA is TGTGCCAGCAGGCGGGGAGAGACCCAGTACTTC. Translated: CASRRGETQYF.

The CDR3: CASSRTSGELFF. The CDR3 nucleotides are TGTGCCAGCAGCCGGACAAGCGGGGAGCTGTTTTTT. This chain uses TRBV2 with TRBJ2-2; D perhaps matches TRBD1 (5 bases). Germline assignment: CDR1 SNHLY and CDR2 FYNNEI. The CDR3 consists of 12 residues. Trimming pared 6 bases from V and 7 bases from J, leaving 9 bases between.

This clone has just one count. The rearrangement uses TRBV18 and TRBJ1-2; D is possibly TRBD1 (5 bases). Trimming removed 0 bases at V and 4 bases at J, with 24 bases between. The CDR3 sequence is 19 residues long. The germline gives CDR1 KGHSH, CDR2 LQKENI. The CDR3 protein is CASSPPPPGPSIRSYGYTF. CDR3 DNA sequence: TGTGCCAGCTCACCACCGCCTCCAGGGCCCAGTATAAGGTCCTATGGCTACACCTTC.

This chain's CDR3 is CASSGRLTSTSTDTQYF. CDR3 bases: TGCGCCAGCAGTGGGCGTCTGACATCTACTAGCACAGATACGCAGTATTTT. The chain has TRBV10-2 and TRBJ2-3; D is ambiguous. The germline CDR1 and CDR2 sequences are WSHSY and SAAADI. CDR3 size: 17 residues. V was pared by 4 bases and J by 0 bases, with 17 bases between.

The chain joins TRBV6-6 to TRBJ2-2, with TRBD1 matching over 10 bases. V was clipped by 6 bases and J by 3 bases; unmatched bases: 7. The CDR3 length is 16 residues. Per the germline V gene, CDR1 is MNHNY and CDR2 is SVGAGI (reference sequence). The CDR3: CASRNQGQGHTGELFF. The CDR3 region has the DNA TGTGCCAGCAGGAACCAGGGACAGGGGCACACCGGGGAGCTGTTTTTT.

This clone was detected only once. The chain has TRBV23-1 and TRBJ1-3; the match to TRBD1 covers 7 bases. TRBV23-1 is classed as an ORF, of uncertain function. The CDR3 covers 14 residues. J was trimmed by 7 bases and V by 4 bases; bases with no gene match: 7. This chain's CDR3 is CASSLFDRANTIYF. Here the CDR3 DNA reads TGCGCCAGCAGTCTTTTCGACAGGGCCAACACCATATATTTT.

J is TRBJ2-1 and V is TRBV3-1 (or the pseudogene TRBV3-2); 14 positions match TRBD2. The germline CDR1 and CDR2 sequences are LGHDT and YNNKEL (reference sequence). The CDR3 runs 17 residues. Trimming took 0 bases from V and 9 from J; bases not matched to a gene: 7. In DNA form, the CDR3 reads TGTGCCAGCAGCCAAGATCGGACTAGCGGGGGGATCGGTGAGCAGTTCTTC. This encodes CASSQDRTSGGIGEQFF.

The V call is TRBV11-2, the J call TRBJ1-2; 7 bases map to TRBD1. This CDR3 spans 13 amino acids. J was trimmed by 8 bases and V by 5 bases; bases with no gene match: 8. Per germline, CDR1 SGHAT and CDR2 FQNNGV. In DNA, the CDR3 is TGTGCCAGCAGCCCCGACAGGGACCGCGGCTACACCTTC. Translation: CASSPDRDRGYTF.

The chain couples TRBV25-1 to TRBJ2-1; possible D gene TRBD2, 5 bases. With 5 bases removed from V and 4 bases from J, the gap between germline ends came to 15 bases. CDR1 is MGHDK and CDR2 is SYGVNS in the germline V gene. The CDR3 is made up of 15 amino acids. CDR3 sequence reads: CASSPERPLYNEQFF. The CDR3 region has the DNA TGTGCCAGCAGTCCCGAGCGGCCACTATACAATGAGCAGTTCTTC.

The chain uses TRBV30 and TRBJ2-2; a possible D gene is TRBD1 (5 bases). The V gene lost 2 bases and the J gene lost 6 bases, with 13 bases spanning the gap. This CDR3 spans 14 amino acids. Germline lookup yields CDR1 GTSNPN and CDR2 SVGIG (reference sequence). CDR3 nucleotide sequence: TGTGCCTGGAGTCATACAGGTCTGTCCGGGGAGCTGTTTTTT. Its protein is CAWSHTGLSGELFF.

CDR3 loop: CASSIDRGQADTQYF. CDR3 DNA: TGTGCCAGCAGTATAGACAGGGGGCAGGCAGATACGCAGTATTTT. V and J are TRBV2 and TRBJ2-3, with TRBD1 identical over 10 bases. V trimming: 5 bases; J trimming: 4 bases; junction bases outside the gene matches: 6. Germline V lookup: CDR1 SNHLY, CDR2 FYNNEI. The CDR3 has 15 amino acids.

In this sample, this clone turned up once. The rearrangement joins TRBV5-1 to TRBJ2-1; 7 bases line up with TRBD1. V gave up 0 bases and J gave up 7 bases; unmatched junction bases: 10. The germline V gene encodes CDR1 SGHRS and CDR2 YFSETQ. The length of the CDR3 is 16 residues. CDR3 nucleotide sequence: TGCGCCAGCAGCTTGGCAACAGGGGACCCTGGGAATGAGCAGTTCTTC. Its protein product is CASSLATGDPGNEQFF.

This sequence joins TRBV10-3 and TRBJ2-1, with TRBD2 matching 8 bases. Germline values: CDR1 ENHRY, CDR2 SYGVKD. CDR3 size: 18 residues. V shed 6 bases and J 9 bases; nucleotides not matched to a gene: 22. In nucleotides, the CDR3 is TGTGCCATCAGCTCGGGACTAGTGGGAGATAGCCCCCCCGGTGAGCAGTTCTTC. Translated: CAISSGLVGDSPPGEQFF.